This T cell receptor (beta chain) was captured by sequencing in a study of cytomegalovirus exposure and HLA in healthy donors. This PCR relied on a set of 60 Vbeta primers and 13 Jbeta primers. Only in-frame clones appear in the TCRdb table, and some are missing; sequencing was by immunoSEQ multiplex PCR. The repertoire table contains under 65,000 clones. Germline lookup yields CDR1 SGHTA and CDR2 FQGNSA. Trimming took 5 bases from V and 6 from J; bases not matched to a gene: 10. The CDR3 has 15 residues. J is TRBJ2-7 and V is TRBV7-2, with 10 bases matching TRBD1. The specimen was PBMCs. The receptor comes from a woman between 35 and 50 years old in good health and CMV-seronegative. The CDR3 is CASSAYGTGAPEQYF. The CDR3 DNA sequence: TGTGCCAGCAGCGCCTACGGGACAGGGGCCCCCGAGCAGTACTTC. Filled out from reference TRBV7-2 and TRBJ2-7, the complete variable domain reads GAGVSQSPSNKVTEKGKDVELRCDPISGHTALYWYRQSLGQGLEFLIYFQGNSAPDKSGLPSDRFSAERTGGSVSTLTIQRTQQEDSAVYLCASSAYGTGAPEQYFGPGTRLTVT.